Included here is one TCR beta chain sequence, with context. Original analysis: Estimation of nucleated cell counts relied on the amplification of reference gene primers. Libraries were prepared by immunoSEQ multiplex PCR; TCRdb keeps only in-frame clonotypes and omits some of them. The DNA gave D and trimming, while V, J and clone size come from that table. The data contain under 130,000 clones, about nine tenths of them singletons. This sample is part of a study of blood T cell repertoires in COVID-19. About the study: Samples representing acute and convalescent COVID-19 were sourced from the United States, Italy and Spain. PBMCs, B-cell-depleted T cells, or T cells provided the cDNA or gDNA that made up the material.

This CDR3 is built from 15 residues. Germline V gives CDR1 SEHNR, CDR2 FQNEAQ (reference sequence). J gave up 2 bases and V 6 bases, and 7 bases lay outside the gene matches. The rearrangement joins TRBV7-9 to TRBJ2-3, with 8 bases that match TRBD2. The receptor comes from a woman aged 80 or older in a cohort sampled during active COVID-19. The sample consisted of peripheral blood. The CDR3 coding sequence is TGTGCCAGCAGTATTTTAGCGGGAATCACAGATACGCAGTATTTT. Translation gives CASSILAGITDTQYF.